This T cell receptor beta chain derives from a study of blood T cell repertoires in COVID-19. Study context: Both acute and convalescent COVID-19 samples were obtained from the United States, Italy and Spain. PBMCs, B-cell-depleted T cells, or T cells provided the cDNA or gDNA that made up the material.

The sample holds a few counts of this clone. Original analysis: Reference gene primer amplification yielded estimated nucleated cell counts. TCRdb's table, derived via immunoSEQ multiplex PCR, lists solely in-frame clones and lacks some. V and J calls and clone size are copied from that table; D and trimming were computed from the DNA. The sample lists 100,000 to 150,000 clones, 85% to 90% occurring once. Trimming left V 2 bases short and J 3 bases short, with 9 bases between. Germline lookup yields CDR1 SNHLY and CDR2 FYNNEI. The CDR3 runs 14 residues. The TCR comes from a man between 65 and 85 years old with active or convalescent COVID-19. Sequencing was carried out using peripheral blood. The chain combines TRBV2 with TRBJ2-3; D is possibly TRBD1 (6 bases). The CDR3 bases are TGTGCCAGCAGTGAACAAGGACAGACAGATACGCAGTATTTT. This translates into CASSEQGQTDTQYF.